The next 14 T cell receptor beta chains were all read from a single sample in a study of CD4 T cells in relation to SARS-CoV-2 and coronaviruses. The antigens these receptors bind are not known. Some clones are missing from TCRdb's copy, which holds only in-frame ones; the method was immunoSEQ multiplex PCR. The table has around 31,000 clones, approximately 79% seen once. Unexposed donor CD4+ T cells date from about 2011-2018, before the COVID-19 pandemic. The cells were cultured for around ten days before CD4+ T cells were isolated. The sample was CD4+ T cells from PBMCs, cultured in vitro. The receptors come from a human donor in good health.

This chain uses TRBV2 with TRBJ2-3; TRBD2 aligns across 9 bases. CDR1 and CDR2 (germline): SNHLY, FYNNEI. The V and J ends lost 2 bases and 7 bases, in that order; junction bases with no gene match: 7. The CDR3 runs 15 residues. As DNA, the CDR3 is TGTGCCAGCAGTGAATTGCGGGGGGGCTCGAATACGCAGTATTTT. Translated, it gives CASSELRGGSNTQYF. Drawing the rest from reference TRBV2 and TRBJ2-3, the complete variable domain is EPEVTQTPSHQVTQMGQEVILRCVPISNHLYFYWYRQILGQKVEFLVSFYNNEISEKSEIFDDQFSVERPDGSNFTLKIRSTKLEDSAMYFCASSELRGGSNTQYFGPGTRLTVL.

A single count supports this clone. The chain carries TRBV11-2 and TRBJ2-7; a weak D match, TRBD1 (5 bases). Trimming removed 5 bases from V and 3 bases from J, with 11 bases in between. Looked up from germline, CDR1 is SGHAT and CDR2 is FQNNGV. The CDR3 totals 13 residues. For the CDR3, the DNA is TGTGCCAGCAGCCCCCAGACAGTCTACGAGCAGTACTTC. This gives the protein CASSPQTVYEQYF.

V usage is TRBV11-3 and J usage is TRBJ2-5; D possibly corresponds to TRBD1 (5 bases). Germline assignment: CDR1 SGHNT and CDR2 YENEEA. Trimming removed 1 base from V and 3 bases from J, with 9 bases in between. This CDR3 contains 14 residues. The CDR3 loop reads CASSLGPTEETQYF. Here the CDR3 DNA reads TGTGCCAGCAGCTTAGGTCCGACAGAAGAGACCCAGTACTTC.

The rearrangement uses TRBV6-4 and TRBJ1-5; D is ambiguous. The V gene's germline CDR1 is MRHNA and CDR2 SNTAGT. The CDR3 has 13 amino acids. The V gene lost 3 bases and the J gene lost 4 bases, with 7 bases spanning the gap. CDR3 coding DNA: TGTGCCAGCAGTGAACACGTAAATCAGCCCCAGCATTTT. Encoded protein: CASSEHVNQPQHF.

The chain recombines TRBV14 with TRBJ1-6, with unresolved D. This CDR3 has 13 amino acids. V dropped 6 bases and J dropped 9 bases, with 12 bases sitting between them. The germline V gene has CDR1 SGHDN and CDR2 FVKESK. CDR3 in amino acids: CASRGLSGSPLHF. CDR3 sequence (DNA): TGTGCCAGCAGGGGCCTTAGCGGTTCACCCCTCCACTTT. Based on the CDR3 plus reference TRBV14 and TRBJ1-6, the full variable domain is EAGVTQFPSHSVIEKGQTVTLRCDPISGHDNLYWYRRVMGKEIKFLLHFVKESKQDESGMPNNRFLAERTGGTYSTLKVQPAELEDSGVYFCASRGLSGSPLHFGNGTRLTVT.

This chain links TRBV27 with TRBJ2-2, with D possibly being TRBD1 (5 bases). Trimming stripped 2 bases from V and 7 bases from J, with 11 bases between. The CDR3 is made up of 14 amino acids. The germline CDR1 and CDR2 sequences are MNHEY and SMNVEV (reference sequence). The CDR3 DNA reads TGTGCCAGCAGTTTACAGGGATACGGCGGGGAGCTGTTTTTT. It encodes CASSLQGYGGELFF.

This clone showed up just a few times. This sequence joins TRBV4-3 and TRBJ2-2, with D possibly being TRBD2 (6 bases). The CDR3 consists of 17 residues. Germline CDR1 and CDR2: LGHNA and YSLEER. With 0 bases removed from V and 5 bases from J, the gap between germline ends came to 16 bases. CDR3 nucleotides: TGCGCCAGCAGCCAAGATGCGGGCGGGACGGGGACCGGGGAGCTGTTTTTT. Protein sequence: CASSQDAGGTGTGELFF.

The CDR3 spells CASRPPGQGFSEQYF. The CDR3 DNA is TGTGCCAGCAGACCTCCGGGACAGGGTTTTAGCGAGCAGTACTTC. The rearrangement joins TRBV11-2 to TRBJ2-7; 9 nucleotides line up with TRBD1. V shed 6 bases and J 6 bases; nucleotides not matched to a gene: 12. This CDR3 region has 15 residues. Per the germline V gene, CDR1 is SGHAT and CDR2 is FQNNGV.

This clone has only a few counts. This chain joins TRBV10-3 and TRBJ2-1; 14 bases match TRBD2. CDR1 is ENHRY, CDR2 SYGVKD, per germline. After removal of 3 bases from V and 6 bases from J, the junction contained 10 bases not matched to a gene. The CDR3 is 18 residues long. The CDR3 sequence: CAISEGVGTSGSTNEQFF. Written as DNA, the CDR3 is TGTGCCATCAGTGAAGGGGTTGGGACTAGCGGGAGTACCAATGAGCAGTTCTTC.

V is TRBV5-4 and J is TRBJ2-3, with D perhaps being TRBD1 or TRBD2 (5 bases each). V dropped 4 bases and J dropped 1 base, with 10 bases sitting between them. The germline V gene has CDR1 SGHNT and CDR2 YYREEE (reference sequence). This CDR3 is 14 amino acids long. The CDR3 sequence: CASSLLGGTDTQYF. The CDR3, as DNA: TGTGCCAGCAGCCTGTTGGGGGGCACAGATACGCAGTATTTT.

The rearrangement joins TRBV2 to TRBJ2-3; weak D call: TRBD2 (5 bases). Trimming left V 5 bases short and J 2 bases short, with 11 bases between. This CDR3 is 14 amino acids long. The germline CDR1 and CDR2 sequences are SNHLY and FYNNEI. This CDR3 is CASSKRPHTDTQYF. DNA for the CDR3: TGTGCCAGCAGTAAGCGGCCACACACAGATACGCAGTATTTT.

The chain joins TRBV7-2 to TRBJ2-7, with 9 bases aligning to TRBD2. With 6 bases clipped from V and 4 bases from J, the junction kept 7 bases outside the gene matches. The germline gives CDR1 SGHTA, CDR2 FQGNSA. CDR3 length: 14 residues. The CDR3 spells CASSISTSGYEQYF. The CDR3 DNA reads as TGTGCCAGCAGTATTAGCACTAGCGGGTACGAGCAGTACTTC.

This clone came up once. The chain has TRBV24-1 and TRBJ2-3; the D gene is possibly TRBD2 (7 bases). Trimming left V 5 bases short and J 6 bases short, with 17 bases between. The CDR3 covers 15 residues. Germline V lookup: CDR1 KGHDR, CDR2 SFDVKD. CDR3 sequence (DNA): TGTGCCACCAGTGTGGCGGGGGACACAAGTGATACGCAGTATTTT. This encodes CATSVAGDTSDTQYF.

The CDR3 loop reads CASSLGPPGGRSEQYF. The CDR3 DNA reads as TGTGCCAGCAGCTTAGGCCCCCCCGGTGGGCGGTCCGAGCAGTACTTC. The chain joins TRBV11-1 to TRBJ2-7; D ambiguous. Trimming shortened V by 1 base and J by 6 bases, and 19 bases separated the two germline ends. The CDR3 spans 16 residues. Germline V gene data show CDR1 as SGHAT and CDR2 as FQDESV (reference sequence).